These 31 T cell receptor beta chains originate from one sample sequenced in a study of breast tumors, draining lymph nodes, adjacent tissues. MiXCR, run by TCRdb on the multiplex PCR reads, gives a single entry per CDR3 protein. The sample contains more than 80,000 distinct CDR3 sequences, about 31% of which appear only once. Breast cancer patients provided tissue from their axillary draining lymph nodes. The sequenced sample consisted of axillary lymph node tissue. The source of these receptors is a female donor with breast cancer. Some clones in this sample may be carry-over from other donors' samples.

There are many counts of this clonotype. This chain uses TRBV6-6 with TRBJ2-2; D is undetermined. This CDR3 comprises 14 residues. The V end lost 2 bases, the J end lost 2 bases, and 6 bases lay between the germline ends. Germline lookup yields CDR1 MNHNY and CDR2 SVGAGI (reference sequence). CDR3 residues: CASSYLENTGELFF. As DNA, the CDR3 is TGTGCCAGCAGTTACCTCGAAAACACCGGGGAGCTGTTTTTT.

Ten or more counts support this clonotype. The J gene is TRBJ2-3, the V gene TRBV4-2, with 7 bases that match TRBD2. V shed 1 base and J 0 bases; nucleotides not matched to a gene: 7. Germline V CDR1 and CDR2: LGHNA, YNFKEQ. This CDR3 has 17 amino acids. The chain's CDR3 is CASSQVGGGVSTDTQYF. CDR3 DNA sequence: TGTGCCAGCAGCCAAGTTGGTGGGGGGGTTAGCACAGATACGCAGTATTTT.

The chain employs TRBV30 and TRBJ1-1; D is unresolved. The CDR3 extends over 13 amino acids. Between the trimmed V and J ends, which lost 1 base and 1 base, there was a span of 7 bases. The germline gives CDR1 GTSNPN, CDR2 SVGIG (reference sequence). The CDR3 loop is CAWSGRSNTEAFF. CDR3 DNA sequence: TGTGCCTGGAGTGGACGGTCGAACACTGAAGCTTTCTTT.

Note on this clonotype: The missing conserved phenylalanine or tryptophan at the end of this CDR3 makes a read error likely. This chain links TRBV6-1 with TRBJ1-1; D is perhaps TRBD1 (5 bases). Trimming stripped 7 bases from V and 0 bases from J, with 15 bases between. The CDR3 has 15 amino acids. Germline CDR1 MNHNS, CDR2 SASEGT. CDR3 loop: CASTKGRTMNTEAFV. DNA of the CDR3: TGTGCCAGCACTAAGGGACGGACTATGAACACTGAAGCTTTCGTT.

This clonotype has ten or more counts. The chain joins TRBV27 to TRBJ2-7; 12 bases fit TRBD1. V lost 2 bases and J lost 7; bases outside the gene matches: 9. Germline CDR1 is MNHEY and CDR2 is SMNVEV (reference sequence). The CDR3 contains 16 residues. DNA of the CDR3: TGTGCCAGCAGTTTACTTCCGGGACAGGGGGCGCAAGAGCAGTACTTC. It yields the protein CASSLLPGQGAQEQYF.

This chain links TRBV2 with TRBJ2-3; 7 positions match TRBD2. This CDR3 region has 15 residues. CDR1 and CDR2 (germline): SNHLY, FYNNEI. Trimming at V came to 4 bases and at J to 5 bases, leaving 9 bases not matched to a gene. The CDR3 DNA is TGTGCCAGCAGTGCCCGACTAGCCGGGGGAGATACGCAGTATTTT. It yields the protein CASSARLAGGDTQYF.

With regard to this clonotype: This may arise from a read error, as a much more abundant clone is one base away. CDR3 sequence: CVSSWRGLAGGLGTQYF. CDR3 DNA: TGTGTCAGCAGTTGGAGAGGACTAGCGGGGGGTCTAGGGACCCAGTACTTC. This chain links TRBV28 with TRBJ2-5; 14 nucleotides line up with TRBD2. The CDR3 extends over 17 amino acids. The germline gives CDR1 MDHEN, CDR2 SYDVKM. The whole variable domain, filled in from reference TRBV28 and TRBJ2-5, reads DVKVTQSSRYLVKRTGEKVFLECVQDMDHENMFWYRQDPGLGLRLIYFSYDVKMKEKGDIPEGYSVSREKKERFSLILESASTNQTSMYLCVSSWRGLAGGLGTQYFGPGTRLLVL.

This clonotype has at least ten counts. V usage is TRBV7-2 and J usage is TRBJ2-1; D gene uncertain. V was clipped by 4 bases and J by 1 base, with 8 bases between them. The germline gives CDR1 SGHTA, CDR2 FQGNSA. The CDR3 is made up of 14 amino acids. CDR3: CASSSDTSYNEQFF. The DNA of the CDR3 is TGTGCCAGCAGCTCTGACACGTCCTACAATGAGCAGTTCTTC. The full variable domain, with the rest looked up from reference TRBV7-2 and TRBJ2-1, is GAGVSQSPSNKVTEKGKDVELRCDPISGHTALYWYRQSLGQGLEFLIYFQGNSAPDKSGLPSDRFSAERTGGSVSTLTIQRTQQEDSAVYLCASSSDTSYNEQFFGPGTRLTVL.

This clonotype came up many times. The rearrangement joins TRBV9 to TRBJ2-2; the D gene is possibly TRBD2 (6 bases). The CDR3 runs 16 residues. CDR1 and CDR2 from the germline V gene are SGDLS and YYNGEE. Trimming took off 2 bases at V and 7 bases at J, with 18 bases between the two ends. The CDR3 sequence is CASSVDSGVFSGELFF. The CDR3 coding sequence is TGTGCCAGCAGCGTCGACTCGGGGGTCTTTAGCGGGGAGCTGTTTTTT.

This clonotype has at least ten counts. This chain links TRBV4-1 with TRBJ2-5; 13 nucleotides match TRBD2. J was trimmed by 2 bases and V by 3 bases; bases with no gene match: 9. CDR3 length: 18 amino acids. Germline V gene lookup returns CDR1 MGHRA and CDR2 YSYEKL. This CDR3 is CASSQKLAGGVAQETQYF. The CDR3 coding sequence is TGCGCCAGCAGCCAGAAACTAGCGGGAGGGGTGGCACAAGAGACCCAGTACTTC.

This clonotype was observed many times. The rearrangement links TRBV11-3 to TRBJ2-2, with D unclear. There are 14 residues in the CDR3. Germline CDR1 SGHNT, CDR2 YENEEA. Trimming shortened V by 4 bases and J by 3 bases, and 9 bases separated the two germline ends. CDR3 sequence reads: CASSSPRDTGELFF. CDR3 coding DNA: TGTGCCAGCAGCTCTCCAAGGGACACCGGGGAGCTGTTTTTT.

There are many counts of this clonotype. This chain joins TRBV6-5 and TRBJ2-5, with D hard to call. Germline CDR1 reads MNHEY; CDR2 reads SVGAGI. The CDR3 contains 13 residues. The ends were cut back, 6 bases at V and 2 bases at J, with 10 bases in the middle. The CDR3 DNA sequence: TGTGCCAGCAGCTTCGGTGGACAAGAGACCCAGTACTTC. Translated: CASSFGGQETQYF.

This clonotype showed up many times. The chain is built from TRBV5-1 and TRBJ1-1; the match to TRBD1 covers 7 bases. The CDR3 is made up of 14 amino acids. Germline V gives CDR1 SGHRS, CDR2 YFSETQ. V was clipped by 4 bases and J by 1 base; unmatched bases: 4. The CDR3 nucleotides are TGCGCCAGCAGCATAAGGACAGGGAACACTGAAGCTTTCTTT. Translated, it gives CASSIRTGNTEAFF.

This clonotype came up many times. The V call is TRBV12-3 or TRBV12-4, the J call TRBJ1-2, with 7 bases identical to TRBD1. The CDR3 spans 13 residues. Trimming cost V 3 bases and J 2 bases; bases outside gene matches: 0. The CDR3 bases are TGTGCCAGCAGTTTGGGACAGAACTATGGCTACACCTTC. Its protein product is CASSLGQNYGYTF.

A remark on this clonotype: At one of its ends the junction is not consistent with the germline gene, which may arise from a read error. CDR3 DNA sequence: TGCAGTGTTACGGAGACAGTAACAGATGCGCAGTATTTT. It specifies CSVTETVTDAQYF. The chain combines TRBV20-1 with TRBJ2-3, with D perhaps TRBD1 (5 bases). CDR1 and CDR2 from the germline V gene are DFQATT and SNEGSKA (reference sequence). The CDR3 consists of 13 residues.

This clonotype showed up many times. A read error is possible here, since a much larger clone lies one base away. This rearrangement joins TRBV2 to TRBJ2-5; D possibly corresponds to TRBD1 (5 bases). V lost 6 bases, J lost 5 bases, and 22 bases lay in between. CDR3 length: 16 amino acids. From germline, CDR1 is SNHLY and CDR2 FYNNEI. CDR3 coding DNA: TGTGCCAGCAGCCGACAGTCTCGCGGTACTCGGGAGACCCAGTACTTC. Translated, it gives CASSRQSRGTRETQYF.

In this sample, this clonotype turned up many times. CDR3 nucleotide sequence: TGTGCCAGCAGCTTGGGACGGACCTTGGGGGGCTACACCTTC. Its protein is CASSLGRTLGGYTF. The chain is built from TRBV5-4 and TRBJ1-2; D not resolved. Germline-derived CDR1 and CDR2 are SGHNT and YYREEE (reference sequence). The CDR3 length is 14 residues. V lost 0 bases, J lost 8 bases, and 14 bases lay in between. The full variable domain, in which reference TRBV5-4 and TRBJ1-2 provide the parts outside the CDR3, is ETGVTQSPTHLIKTRGQQVTLRCSSQSGHNTVSWYQQALGQGPQFIFQYYREEENGRGNFPPRFSGLQFPNYSSELNVNALELDDSALYLCASSLGRTLGGYTFGSGTRLTVV.

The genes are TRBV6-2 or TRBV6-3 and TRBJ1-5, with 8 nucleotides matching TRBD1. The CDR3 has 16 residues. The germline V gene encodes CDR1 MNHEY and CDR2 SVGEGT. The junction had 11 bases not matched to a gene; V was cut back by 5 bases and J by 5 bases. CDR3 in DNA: TGTGCCAGCAGTCCATCCGGACAGGGTCGGGATCAGCCCCAGCATTTT. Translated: CASSPSGQGRDQPQHF.

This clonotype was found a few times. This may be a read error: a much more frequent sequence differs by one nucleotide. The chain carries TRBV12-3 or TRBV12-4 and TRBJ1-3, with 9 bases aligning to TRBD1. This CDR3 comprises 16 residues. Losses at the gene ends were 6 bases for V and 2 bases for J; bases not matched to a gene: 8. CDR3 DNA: TGTGCCAGCAGCCACAGGACAGGGGCGACTGGAAACACCATATATTTT. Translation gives CASSHRTGATGNTIYF.

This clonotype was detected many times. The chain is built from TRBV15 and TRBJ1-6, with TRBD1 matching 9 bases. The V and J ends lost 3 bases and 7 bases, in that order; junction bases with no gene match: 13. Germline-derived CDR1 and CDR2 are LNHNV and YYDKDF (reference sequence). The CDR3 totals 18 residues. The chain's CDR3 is CATSSPGRTGVANSPLHF. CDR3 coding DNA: TGTGCCACCAGCAGCCCGGGACGGACAGGGGTTGCGAATTCACCCCTCCACTTT.

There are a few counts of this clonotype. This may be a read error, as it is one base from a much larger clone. In nucleotides, the CDR3 is TGTGCCACCAGTCCCTCGGGGGGCGAACTCACCGGGGGGCTGTTTTTT. This encodes CATSPSGGELTGGLFF. The chain joins TRBV24-1 to TRBJ2-2; tentatively, D is TRBD2 (7 bases). Germline loops: CDR1 KGHDR, CDR2 SFDVKD. CDR3 length: 16 amino acids.

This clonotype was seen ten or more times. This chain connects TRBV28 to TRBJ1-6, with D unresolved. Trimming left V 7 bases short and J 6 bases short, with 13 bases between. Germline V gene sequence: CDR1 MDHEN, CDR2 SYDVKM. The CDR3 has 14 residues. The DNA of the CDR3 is TGTGCCAGCACCCCCCGAGTCGGTAATTCACCCCTCCACTTT. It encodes CASTPRVGNSPLHF.

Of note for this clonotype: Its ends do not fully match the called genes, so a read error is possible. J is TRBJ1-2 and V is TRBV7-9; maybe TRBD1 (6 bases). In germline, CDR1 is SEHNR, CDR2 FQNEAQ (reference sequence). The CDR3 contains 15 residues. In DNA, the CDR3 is TGTGCCAGCAGCAATAGATCCCCCAGGGACGGGGGCTACCCCTTC. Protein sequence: CASSNRSPRDGGYPF. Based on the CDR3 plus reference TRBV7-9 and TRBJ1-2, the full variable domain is DTGVSQNPRHKITKRGQNVTFRCDPISEHNRLYWYRQTLGQGPEFLTYFQNEAQLEKSRLLSDRFSAERPKGSFSTLEIQRTEQGDSAMYLCASSNRSPRDGGYPFGSGTRLTVV.

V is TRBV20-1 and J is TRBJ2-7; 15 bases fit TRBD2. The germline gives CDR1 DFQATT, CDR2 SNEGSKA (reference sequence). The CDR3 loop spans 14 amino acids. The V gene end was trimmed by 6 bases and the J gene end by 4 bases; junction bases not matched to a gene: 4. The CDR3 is CSARGTSGGYEQYF. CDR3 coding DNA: TGCAGTGCACGTGGGACTAGCGGGGGGTACGAGCAGTACTTC.

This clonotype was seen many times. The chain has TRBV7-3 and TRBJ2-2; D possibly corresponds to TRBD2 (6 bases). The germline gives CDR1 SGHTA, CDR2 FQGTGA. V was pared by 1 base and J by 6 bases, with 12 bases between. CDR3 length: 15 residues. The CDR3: CASSLIGGSPGELFF. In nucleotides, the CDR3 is TGTGCCAGCAGCTTAATAGGAGGGTCTCCCGGGGAGCTGTTTTTT.

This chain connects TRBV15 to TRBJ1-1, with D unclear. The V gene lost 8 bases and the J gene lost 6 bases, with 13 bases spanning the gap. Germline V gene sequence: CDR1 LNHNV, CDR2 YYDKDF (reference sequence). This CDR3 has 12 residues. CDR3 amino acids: CATRDPGSEAFF. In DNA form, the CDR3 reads TGTGCCACCCGTGACCCGGGATCTGAAGCTTTCTTT.

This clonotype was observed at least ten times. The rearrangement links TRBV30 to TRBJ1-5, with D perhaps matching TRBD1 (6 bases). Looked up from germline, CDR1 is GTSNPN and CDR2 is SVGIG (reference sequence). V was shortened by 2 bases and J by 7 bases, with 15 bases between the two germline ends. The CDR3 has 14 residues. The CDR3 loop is CAWSRGQLRQPQHF. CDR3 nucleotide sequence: TGTGCCTGGAGTAGAGGACAGCTTCGACAGCCCCAGCATTTT.

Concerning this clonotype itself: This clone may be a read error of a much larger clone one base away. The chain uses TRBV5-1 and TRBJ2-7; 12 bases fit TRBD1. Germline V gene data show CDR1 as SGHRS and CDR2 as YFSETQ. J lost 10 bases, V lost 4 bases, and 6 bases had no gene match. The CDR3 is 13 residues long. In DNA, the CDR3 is TGCGCCAGCAGCCCAGGGACAGGGGGCGACCAGTACTTC. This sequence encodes CASSPGTGGDQYF.

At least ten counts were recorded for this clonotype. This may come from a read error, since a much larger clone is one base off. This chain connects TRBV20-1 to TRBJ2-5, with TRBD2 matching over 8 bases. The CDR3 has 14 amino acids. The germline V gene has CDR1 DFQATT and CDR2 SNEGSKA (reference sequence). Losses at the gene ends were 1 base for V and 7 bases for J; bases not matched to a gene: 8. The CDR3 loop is CSARGTSGGATQYF. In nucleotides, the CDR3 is TGCAGTGCTAGAGGAACTAGCGGAGGAGCGACCCAGTACTTC.

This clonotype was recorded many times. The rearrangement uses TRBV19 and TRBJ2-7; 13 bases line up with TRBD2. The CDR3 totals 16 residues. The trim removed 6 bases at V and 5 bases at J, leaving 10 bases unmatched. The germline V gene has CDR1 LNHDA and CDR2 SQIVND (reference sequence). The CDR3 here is CASSSKGLAGWNEQYF. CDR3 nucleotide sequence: TGTGCCAGTAGCTCCAAGGGACTAGCGGGATGGAACGAGCAGTACTTC.

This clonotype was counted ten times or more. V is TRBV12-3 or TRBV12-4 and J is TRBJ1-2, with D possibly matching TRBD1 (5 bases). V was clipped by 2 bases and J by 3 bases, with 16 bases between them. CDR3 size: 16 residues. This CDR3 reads CASSLIPGQGHYGYTF. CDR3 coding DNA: TGTGCCAGCAGTTTAATCCCAGGGCAAGGGCACTATGGCTACACCTTC.